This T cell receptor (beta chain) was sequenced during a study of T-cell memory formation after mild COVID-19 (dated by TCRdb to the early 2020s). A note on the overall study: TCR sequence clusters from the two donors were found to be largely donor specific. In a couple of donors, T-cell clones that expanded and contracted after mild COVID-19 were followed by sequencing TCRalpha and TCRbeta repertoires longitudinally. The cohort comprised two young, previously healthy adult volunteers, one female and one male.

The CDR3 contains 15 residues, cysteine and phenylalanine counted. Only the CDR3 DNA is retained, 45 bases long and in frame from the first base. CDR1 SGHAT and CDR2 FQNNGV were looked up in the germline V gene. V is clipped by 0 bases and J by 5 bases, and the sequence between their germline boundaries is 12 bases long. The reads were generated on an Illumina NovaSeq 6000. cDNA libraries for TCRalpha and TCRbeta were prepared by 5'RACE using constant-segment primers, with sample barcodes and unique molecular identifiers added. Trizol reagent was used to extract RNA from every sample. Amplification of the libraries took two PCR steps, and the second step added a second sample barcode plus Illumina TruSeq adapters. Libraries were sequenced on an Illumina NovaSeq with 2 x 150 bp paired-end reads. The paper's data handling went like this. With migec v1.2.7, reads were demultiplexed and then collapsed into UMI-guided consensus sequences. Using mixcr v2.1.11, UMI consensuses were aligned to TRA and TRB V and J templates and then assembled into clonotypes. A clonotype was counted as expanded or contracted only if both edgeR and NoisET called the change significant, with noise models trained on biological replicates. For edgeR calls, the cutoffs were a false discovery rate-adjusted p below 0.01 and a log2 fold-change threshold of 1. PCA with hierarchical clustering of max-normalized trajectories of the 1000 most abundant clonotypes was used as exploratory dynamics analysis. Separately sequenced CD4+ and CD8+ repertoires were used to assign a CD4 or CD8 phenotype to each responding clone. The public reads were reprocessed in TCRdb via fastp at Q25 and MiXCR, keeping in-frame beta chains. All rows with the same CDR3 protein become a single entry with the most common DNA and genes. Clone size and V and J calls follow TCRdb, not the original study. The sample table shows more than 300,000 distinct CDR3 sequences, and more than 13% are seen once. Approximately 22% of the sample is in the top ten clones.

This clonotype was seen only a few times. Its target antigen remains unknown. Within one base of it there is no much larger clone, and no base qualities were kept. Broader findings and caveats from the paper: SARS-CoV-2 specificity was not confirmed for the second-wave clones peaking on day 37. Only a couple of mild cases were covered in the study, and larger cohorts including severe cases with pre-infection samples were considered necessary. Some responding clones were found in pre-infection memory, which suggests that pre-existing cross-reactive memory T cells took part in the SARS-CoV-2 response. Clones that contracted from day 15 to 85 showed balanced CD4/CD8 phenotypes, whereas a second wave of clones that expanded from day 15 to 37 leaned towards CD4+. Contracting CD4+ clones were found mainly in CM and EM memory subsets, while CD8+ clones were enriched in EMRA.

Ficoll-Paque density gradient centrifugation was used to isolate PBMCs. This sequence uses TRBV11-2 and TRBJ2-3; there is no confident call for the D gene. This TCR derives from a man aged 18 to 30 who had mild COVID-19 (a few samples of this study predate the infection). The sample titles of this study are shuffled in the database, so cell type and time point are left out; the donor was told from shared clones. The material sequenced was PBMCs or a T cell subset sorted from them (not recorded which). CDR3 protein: CASSLELLGGDTQYF. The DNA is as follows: TGTGCCAGCAGCTTAGAACTGTTGGGTGGAGATACGCAGTATTTT.